This T cell receptor (beta chain) was profiled in a study of molecular identifiers for immune sequencing clone quantification. TCRdb reprocessed the PCR reads with MiXCR, giving one entry per CDR3 protein. The sample yields around 460,000 distinct CDR3 sequences, around 23% seen once. This CDR3 is built from 13 residues. The germline V and J ends were trimmed by 6 bases and 5 bases, with 13 bases remaining between them. This clonotype was counted ten times or more. The material sequenced was naive CD8+ T cells from blood, with Jurkat cell RNA spiked in. Subset of the sample: FACS-sorted CD8+CD4-CCR7+CD45RA+ naive T cells. The rearrangement uses TRBV12-3 or TRBV12-4 and TRBJ2-5; D is unclear. This sequence was found in a human donor in good health. Some libraries in this study had Jurkat cell RNA spiked in. The CDR3 protein is CASRSRGSETQYF. CDR3 nucleotides: TGTGCCAGCAGAAGTCGTGGATCGGAGACCCAGTACTTC.